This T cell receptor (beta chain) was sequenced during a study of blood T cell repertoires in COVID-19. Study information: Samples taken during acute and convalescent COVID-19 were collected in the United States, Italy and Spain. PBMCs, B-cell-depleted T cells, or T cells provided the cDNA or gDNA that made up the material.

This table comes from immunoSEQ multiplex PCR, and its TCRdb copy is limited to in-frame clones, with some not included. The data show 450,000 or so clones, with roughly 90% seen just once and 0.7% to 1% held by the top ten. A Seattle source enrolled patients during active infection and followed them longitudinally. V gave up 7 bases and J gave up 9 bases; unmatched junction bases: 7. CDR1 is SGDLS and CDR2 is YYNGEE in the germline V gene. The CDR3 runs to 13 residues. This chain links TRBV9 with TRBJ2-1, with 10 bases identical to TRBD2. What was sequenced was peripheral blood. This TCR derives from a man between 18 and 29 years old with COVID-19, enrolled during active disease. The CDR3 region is CASERGGVGEQFF. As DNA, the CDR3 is TGTGCCAGCGAGCGGGGGGGCGTTGGTGAGCAGTTCTTC.